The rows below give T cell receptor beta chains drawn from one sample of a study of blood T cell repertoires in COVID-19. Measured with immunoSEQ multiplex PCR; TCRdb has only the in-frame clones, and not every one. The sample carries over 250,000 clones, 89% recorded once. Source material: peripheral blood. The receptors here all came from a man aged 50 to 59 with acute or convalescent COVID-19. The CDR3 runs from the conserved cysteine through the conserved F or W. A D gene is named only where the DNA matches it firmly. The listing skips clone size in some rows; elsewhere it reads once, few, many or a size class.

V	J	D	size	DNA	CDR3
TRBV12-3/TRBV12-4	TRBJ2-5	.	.	TGTGCCAGCACAGTTTCCCCCCAAGAGACCCAGTACTTC	CASTVSPQETQYF
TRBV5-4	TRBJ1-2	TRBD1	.	TGTGCCAGCAGCTCGGTACCCAGGACAGGGCTCTATGGCTACACCTTC	CASSSVPRTGLYGYTF
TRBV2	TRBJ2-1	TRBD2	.	TGTGCCAGTAGATCCGGGACTAGTAATAATGAGCAGTTCTTC	CASRSGTSNNEQFF
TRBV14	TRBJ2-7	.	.	TGTGCCAGCAGCTCGGACTCGACTCTTATCTACGAGCAGTACTTC	CASSSDSTLIYEQYF
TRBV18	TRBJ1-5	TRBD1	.	TGTGCCAGCTCACCAGTCTCGGGACAGGCCAATCAGCCCCAGCATTTT	CASSPVSGQANQPQHF
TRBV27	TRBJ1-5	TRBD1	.	TGTGCCAGCAGTCAAAAGGGGGCTCAGCCCCAGCATTTT	CASSQKGAQPQHF
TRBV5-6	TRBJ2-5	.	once	TGTGCCAGCAGCTTGGCGGGGACCCAGTACTTC	CASSLAGTQYF
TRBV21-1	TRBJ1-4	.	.	TGTGCCAGCAGCAAAGGTGGGGAGGGTGAAAAACTGTTTTTT	CASSKGGEGEKLFF
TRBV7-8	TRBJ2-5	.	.	TGTGCCAGCAGCTTGGCACTAGTGAGAGAGACCCAGTACTTC	CASSLALVRETQYF
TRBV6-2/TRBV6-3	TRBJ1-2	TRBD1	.	TGTGCCAGCAGTTCTTCAGGGGGCGCGTTGTTTGGCTACACCTTC	CASSSSGGALFGYTF
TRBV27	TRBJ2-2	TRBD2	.	TGTGCCAGCAGTTGGGGACTAGCGGGAGCGAACACCGGGGAGCTGTTTTTT	CASSWGLAGANTGELFF
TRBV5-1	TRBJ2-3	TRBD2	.	TGCGCCAGCAGCCCCCAGGGAGCGGGGCCGGGAGATACGCAGTATTTT	CASSPQGAGPGDTQYF
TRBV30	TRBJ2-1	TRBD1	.	TGTGCCTGGAGGGCCACGGGACAGGGGATACGAGAGCAGTTCTTC	CAWRATGQGIREQFF
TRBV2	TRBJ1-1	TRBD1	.	TGTGCCAGCTTGGACAGGGCTGGGACTGAAGCTTTCTTT	CASLDRAGTEAFF
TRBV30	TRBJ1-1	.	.	TGTGCCTGGACTGTGAACACTGAAGCTTTCTTT	CAWTVNTEAFF